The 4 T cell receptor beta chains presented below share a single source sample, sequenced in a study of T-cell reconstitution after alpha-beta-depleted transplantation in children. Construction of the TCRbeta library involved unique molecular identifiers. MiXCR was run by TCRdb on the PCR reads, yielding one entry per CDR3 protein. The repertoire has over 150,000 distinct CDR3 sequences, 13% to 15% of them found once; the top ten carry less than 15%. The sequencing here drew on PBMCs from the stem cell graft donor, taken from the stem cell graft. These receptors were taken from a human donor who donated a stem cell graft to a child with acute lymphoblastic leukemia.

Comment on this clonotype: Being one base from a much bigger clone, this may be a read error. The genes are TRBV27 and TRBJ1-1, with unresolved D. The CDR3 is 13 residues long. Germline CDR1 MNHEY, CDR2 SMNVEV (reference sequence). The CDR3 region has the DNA TGTGCCATCAGTCTCCAACGGGAGGTTGAAGCTTTCTTT. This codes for CAISLQREVEAFF.

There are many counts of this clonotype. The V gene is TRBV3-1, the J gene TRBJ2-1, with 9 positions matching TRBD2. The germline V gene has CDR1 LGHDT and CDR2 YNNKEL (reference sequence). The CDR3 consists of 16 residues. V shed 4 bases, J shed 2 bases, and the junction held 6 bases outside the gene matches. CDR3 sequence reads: CASSRIAGATYNEQFF. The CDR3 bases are TGTGCCAGCAGCCGTATAGCGGGAGCCACCTACAATGAGCAGTTCTTC.

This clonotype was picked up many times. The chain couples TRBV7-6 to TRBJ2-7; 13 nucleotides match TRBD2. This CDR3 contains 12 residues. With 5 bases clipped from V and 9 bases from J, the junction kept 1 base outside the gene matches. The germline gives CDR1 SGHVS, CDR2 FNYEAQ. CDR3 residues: CASSRLAGGQYF. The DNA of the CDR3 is TGTGCCAGCAGCCGACTAGCGGGAGGGCAGTACTTC.

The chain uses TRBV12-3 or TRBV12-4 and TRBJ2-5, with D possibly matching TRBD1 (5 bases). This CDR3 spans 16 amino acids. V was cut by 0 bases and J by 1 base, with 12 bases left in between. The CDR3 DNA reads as TGTGCCAGCAGTTTAGCAGTGACAGACTTCCAAGAGACCCAGTACTTC. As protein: CASSLAVTDFQETQYF.